The 15 T cell receptor beta chains below were found in one sample sequenced in a study of T cell clonality in common variable immunodeficiency. Study outcomes and limitations: Fewer deletions and N-nucleotide insertions were reportedly seen in common variable immunodeficiency TCR beta sequences.

Antigens for these TCRs are unknown. Clones were sequenced by immunoSEQ multiplex PCR, and TCRdb holds only the in-frame ones, with some missing. The repertoire shows about 42,000 clones, none seen only once; the top ten take roughly 5.6%. Input material: peripheral blood mononuclear cells. The receptors were gathered from a human donor with common variable immunodeficiency.

This clone was picked up many times. The observed sequence ends 3 residues before the CDR3 terminus, with the missing tail filled in from the germline J gene. The chain employs TRBV7-3 and TRBJ2-2; a weak D match, TRBD2 (5 bases). The germline gives CDR1 SGHTA, CDR2 FQGTGA. This CDR3 has 14 residues. V lost 8 bases to trimming and J lost 1 base, with 11 bases between them. CDR3 in amino acids: CASGYAGNTGELFF. The sequenced CDR3 bases are TGTGCCAGCGGGTATGCGGGGAACACCGGGGAG.

This clone was found many times. Read coverage stops 3 residues before the CDR3 terminus; the germline J gene supplies the remainder. The genes are TRBV18 and TRBJ1-3, with D hard to call. With 6 bases removed from V and 0 bases from J, the gap between germline ends came to 12 bases. The germline V gene encodes CDR1 KGHSH and CDR2 LQKENI. The CDR3 extends over 15 amino acids. The chain's CDR3 is CASSPPGFSGNTIYF. The CDR3 bases that were read are TGTGCCAGCTCCCCGCCAGGATTCTCTGGAAACACC.

Turning to this clone: The read stops 3 residues short of the end of the CDR3; the missing end is completed from the germline J gene. The rearrangement joins TRBV2 to TRBJ2-3, with D uncertain. Germline CDR1 reads SNHLY; CDR2 reads FYNNEI. CDR3 length equals 12 residues. The V and J ends lost 0 bases and 8 bases respectively, with 6 bases between them. CDR3 protein: CASSEAPGTQYF. CDR3 bases read: TGTGCCAGCAGTGAAGCCCCCGGTACG.

This clone was seen a handful of times. The read ends 3 residues shy of where the CDR3 ends; the end is completed using the germline J gene. V is TRBV2 and J is TRBJ2-6; weak D call: TRBD1 (6 bases). The CDR3 covers 18 residues. Germline-derived CDR1 and CDR2 are SNHLY and FYNNEI. The ends were cut back, 7 bases at V and 0 bases at J, with 19 bases in the middle. CDR3 DNA, as far as it was read: TGTGCCAGCACCCAGGGGCAGGGTTCCTACTCTGGGGCCAACGTC. Amino acid sequence: CASTQGQGSYSGANV. The whole CDR3 is CASTQGQGSYSGANVLTF.

Worth noting for this clone: The read comes to an end 3 residues before the CDR3 does, leaving the germline J gene to fill in the end. The rearrangement links TRBV19 to TRBJ2-1; the match to TRBD1 covers 7 bases. The trim removed 5 bases at V and 3 bases at J, leaving 10 bases unmatched. This CDR3 spans 16 amino acids. The germline V gene has CDR1 LNHDA and CDR2 SQIVND (reference sequence). The sequenced CDR3 bases are TGTGCCAGTAGTCCACTTCCGAGACAGGGCTACAATGAG. Translating gives CASSPLPRQGYNE. From start to end, the CDR3 is CASSPLPRQGYNEQFF. Full variable domain (outside the CDR3, taken from reference TRBV19 and TRBJ2-1): DGGITQSPKYLFRKEGQNVTLSCEQNLNHDAMYWYRQDPGQGLRLIYYSQIVNDFQKGDIAEGYSVSREKKESFPLTVTSAQKNPTAFYLCASSPLPRQGYNEQFFGPGTRLTVL.

This clone was observed a few times. The read finishes 3 residues shy of the CDR3 end, and the germline J gene is used to complete it. The chain employs TRBV7-8 and TRBJ1-2; a possible D gene is TRBD1 (5 bases). The CDR3 spans 13 residues. Germline CDR1 and CDR2: SGHVS and FQNEAQ. The CDR3 spells CASSITGEYGYTF. The CDR3 DNA, read in part, is TGTGCCAGCAGCATCACGGGGGAGTACGGC.

There are many counts of this clone. The read finishes 3 residues shy of the CDR3 end, and the germline J gene is used to complete it. This chain connects TRBV7-2 to TRBJ2-2; 10 bases are shared with TRBD2. Germline assignment: CDR1 SGHTA and CDR2 FQGNSA. Unmatched junction bases numbered 8, after V lost 9 bases and J lost 7 bases. This CDR3 comprises 14 residues. The sequenced part of the CDR3 DNA is TGTGCCAGTTCAGTAGCGGGGGGCGTCGGGGAG. Residues: CASSVAGGVGE. The CDR3 reads in full as CASSVAGGVGELFF.

Turning to this clone: The CDR3 goes on 3 residues after the read ends, and that part is filled in from the germline J gene. V gene TRBV19 combines with J gene TRBJ2-3; 8 positions agree with TRBD1. The CDR3 spans 16 residues. J gave up 1 base and V 7 bases, and 10 bases lay outside the gene matches. CDR1 is LNHDA and CDR2 is SQIVND in the germline V gene (reference sequence). CDR3 region: CASTKQGGFGTDTQYF. Partial CDR3 DNA: TGTGCCAGTACGAAACAGGGGGGATTTGGCACAGATACG.

As to this clone: The read ends 3 residues before the CDR3 terminus; that terminus is restored from the germline J gene. The V and J genes are TRBV19 and TRBJ2-2; D not resolved. Trimming removed 4 bases at V and 7 bases at J, with 7 bases between. CDR3 length: 12 residues. Germline lookup yields CDR1 LNHDA and CDR2 SQIVND (reference sequence). The CDR3 sequence: CASSTTDGELFF. CDR3 DNA, as far as it was read: TGTGCCAGTAGTACTACCGACGGGGAG.

This clone was counted between two and nine times. Read coverage stops 3 residues before the CDR3 terminus; the germline J gene supplies the remainder. The chain recombines TRBV7-2 with TRBJ2-2; 10 nucleotides agree with TRBD1. The CDR3 length is 15 residues. V lost 5 bases to trimming and J lost 7 bases; unmatched junction nucleotides: 7. Germline V lookup: CDR1 SGHTA, CDR2 FQGNSA. The part of the CDR3 DNA that was read is TGTGCCAGCAGCCGCGGACAGGGGGTCCACGGGGAG. This encodes CASSRGQGVHGE. The CDR3 in its entirety is CASSRGQGVHGELFF.

A few counts support this clone. The sequenced fragment ends 3 residues before the CDR3 boundary, so the rest is inferred from the germline J gene. The chain carries TRBV19 and TRBJ1-5, with 11 bases identical to TRBD1. The CDR3 consists of 17 residues. Germline V CDR1 and CDR2: LNHDA, SQIVND (reference sequence). V trimming: 5 bases; J trimming: 2 bases; junction bases outside the gene matches: 8. The CDR3: CASSARDRGFGNQPQHF. The covered CDR3 bases are TGTGCCAGTAGTGCCCGGGACAGGGGGTTTGGCAATCAGCCC.

This clone showed up many times. CDR3 DNA (partial): TGCAGCGCGGACAGGGAGAGGACTGAA. Translation gives CSADRERTE. The CDR3 reads in full as CSADRERTEAFF. V and J are TRBV29-1 and TRBJ1-1; 8 bases map to TRBD1. The CDR3 extends 3 residues past the end of the read, so its final part is completed from the germline J gene. V dropped 7 bases and J dropped 5; count of bases not matched to a gene: 6. Germline V gene lookup returns CDR1 SQVTM and CDR2 ANQGSEA. The CDR3 is made up of 12 amino acids.

This clone was seen ten or more times. The sequence runs out 3 residues before the end of the CDR3; the remainder is reconstructed from the germline J gene. The rearrangement links TRBV29-1 to TRBJ1-1, with a tentative D call TRBD1 (6 bases). Germline CDR1 and CDR2: SQVTM and ANQGSEA. V dropped 3 bases and J dropped 5 bases, with 13 bases sitting between them. The CDR3 is 13 residues long. CDR3 region: CSVEVGDTTEAFF. The DNA read from the CDR3 is TGCAGCGTTGAGGTCGGGGACACAACTGAA.

This clone was counted ten times or more. The CDR3 goes on 3 residues after the read ends, and that part is filled in from the germline J gene. The chain couples TRBV19 to TRBJ1-3; no clear D gene. Germline values: CDR1 LNHDA, CDR2 SQIVND (reference sequence). Trimming took off 2 bases at V and 0 bases at J, with 11 bases between the two ends. The CDR3 has 16 residues. The CDR3 DNA, read in part, is TGTGCCAGTAGTATAACCAACAGCTACTCTGGAAACACC. Amino acids: CASSITNSYSGNT. The whole CDR3 sequence is CASSITNSYSGNTIYF.

Turning to this clone: The read terminates 3 residues before the CDR3 end, so the remaining end is supplied by the germline J gene. The chain links TRBV20-1 to TRBJ2-7; possible D gene TRBD1, 7 bases. Germline V gene data show CDR1 as DFQATT and CDR2 as SNEGSKA (reference sequence). The CDR3 runs 13 residues. With 3 bases removed from V and 3 bases from J, the gap between germline ends came to 12 bases. The CDR3 loop reads CSASRQGLYEQYF. The sequenced part of the CDR3 DNA is TGCAGTGCTAGCCGACAGGGACTCTACGAG.